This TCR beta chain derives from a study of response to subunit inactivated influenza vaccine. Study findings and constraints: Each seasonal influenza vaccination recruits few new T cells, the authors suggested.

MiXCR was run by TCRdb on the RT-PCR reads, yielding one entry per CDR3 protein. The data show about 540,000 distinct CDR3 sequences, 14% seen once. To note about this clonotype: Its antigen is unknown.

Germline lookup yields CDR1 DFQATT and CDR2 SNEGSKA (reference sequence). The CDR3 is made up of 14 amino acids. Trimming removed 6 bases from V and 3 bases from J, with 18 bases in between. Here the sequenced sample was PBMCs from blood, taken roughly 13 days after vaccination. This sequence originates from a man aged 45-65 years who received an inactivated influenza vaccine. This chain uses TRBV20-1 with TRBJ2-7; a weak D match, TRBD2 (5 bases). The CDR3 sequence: CSAPGERAIYEQYF. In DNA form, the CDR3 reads TGCAGTGCCCCTGGGGAGCGCGCCATCTACGAGCAGTACTTC.